This T cell receptor beta chain was sequenced during a study of Ad26.COV2.S vaccination and SARS-CoV-2 variants (dated by TCRdb to about 2021). Background for the entire study: Vaccine-arm donors were drawn from COV1001, a multicentre, randomized, double-blind, placebo-controlled phase I-IIa trial of Ad26.COV2.S in healthy adults. The TCR-sequenced set comprised roughly 30 samples: around 20 Ad26.COV2.S vaccine recipients, 5 placebo recipients and 8 SARS-CoV-2 convalescent individuals. Blinding of investigators to trial group allocation was maintained during experiments and outcome assessment. Ad26.COV2.S was administered intramuscularly at 5 x 10^10 or 1 x 10^11 viral particles, either as a single shot or as two shots given 56 days apart. Trial participants were randomized into five groups of five, in which low-dose or high-dose Ad26.COV2.S was given once or twice, or placebo was given on both occasions. Sequencing of the TCRbeta repertoire served to evaluate the specificity and breadth of SARS-CoV-2-reactive T cell receptors following Ad26.COV2.S vaccination.

According to the study, the label for this sample's treatment or condition signals: roughly 18 received Ad26.COV2.S at low or high dose, single or two shots; about five received placebo; per-sample allocation not given. For vaccine and placebo recipients, the sequenced repertoires came from samples collected on day 63 after the first injection. In Cohort 1b, about 25 adults aged 18-55 years were enrolled at a single site in Boston, USA, between 29 July and 7 August 2020. Ad26.COV2.S was a replication-incompetent adenovirus type 26 vector expressing a prefusion-stabilized SARS-CoV-2 spike protein from the original Wuhan strain. Comments on this clone: It lacks a known antigen. No qualities accompany the bases; no much larger clone lies one base away.

TCRbeta CDR3 regions were sequenced with the immunoSEQ Assay. After extraction, genomic DNA underwent amplification by bias-controlled multiplex PCR, followed by high-throughput sequencing. As for the original processing: To quantify the absolute abundance of every unique TCRbeta CDR3 region, sequences were collapsed and filtered. Usable DNA was measured by amplifying reference genes present in all nucleated cells, and TCRbeta template counts were normalized to that usable DNA to estimate T cell fraction. Repertoire TCRs were annotated as SARS-CoV-2-specific when V gene, CDR3 amino acid sequence and J gene were exactly matched to a known reactive TCR set. The reference SARS-CoV-2 TCR set was derived from MIRA and filtered for enrichment in COVID-19-positive ImmuneCODE repertoires, a step that removed public or cross-reactive TCRs. Using the MIRA antigens, annotated TCRs were further analysed by specific ORF or by position within an ORF. Breadth was defined as the number of annotated unique rearrangements divided by the total number of unique productive rearrangements, and depth was defined as the summed frequency of the annotated unique rearrangements. TCR breadth was compared between groups using two-sided Wilcoxon rank-sum tests. The immuneACCESS repertoire file appears here via TCRdb, limited to in-frame rearrangements. These files lack a portion of the clones; in checked studies, under half of the deficit traces to unresolved V genes, and the cause of the others is not known. V and J calls and clone size are those listed in that table; D and trimming were worked out from the DNA. This sample lists about 410,000 clones; 70% to 90% were detected once. The top ten constitute 1.5% to 2% of the sample.

Paper-wide results and their limitations: Higher spike-specific TCR breadth was observed in Ad26.COV2.S recipients than in placebo recipients (P = 0.0014). Non-spike TCR breadth was comparable between vaccine and placebo recipients, consistent with the vaccine containing only spike. The authors noted that total T cell responses may have been underestimated by the TCR breadth and depth analyses. The study lacked the statistical power to compare responses across vaccine doses or regimens. After vaccination, substantial breadth of spike-specific CD8+ and CD4+ T cell responses was reported.

Sequencing used peripheral blood, obtained in a trial of Ad26.COV2.S vaccine versus placebo. The receptor was isolated from a person between 18 and 59 years old who received the Ad26.COV2.S COVID-19 vaccine or a placebo.

The DNA is as follows: TGTGCCAGCACCTCTCTGTTGGGGAACACTGAAGCTTTCTTT. It codes for CASTSLLGNTEAFF. The V and J segments used are TRBV27 and TRBJ1-1, with no D gene named confidently. Trimming takes 7 bases from V and 1 base from J, and the germline ends sit 13 bases apart. CDR1 MNHEY and CDR2 SMNVEV were looked up in the germline V gene (reference sequence). The CDR3 runs 14 residues from the cysteine to the phenylalanine. Only the CDR3 part of the read is kept: 42 bases, read in frame from the first base.